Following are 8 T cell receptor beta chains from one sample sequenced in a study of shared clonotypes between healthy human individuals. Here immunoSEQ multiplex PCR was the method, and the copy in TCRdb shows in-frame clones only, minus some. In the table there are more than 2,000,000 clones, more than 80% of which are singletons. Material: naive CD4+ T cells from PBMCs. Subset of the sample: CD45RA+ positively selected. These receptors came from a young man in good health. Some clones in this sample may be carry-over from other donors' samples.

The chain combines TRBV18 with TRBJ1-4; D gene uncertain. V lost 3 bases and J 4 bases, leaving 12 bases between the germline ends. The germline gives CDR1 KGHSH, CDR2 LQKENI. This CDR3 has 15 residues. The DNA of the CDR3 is TGTGCCAGCTCACCCTCGGTCGGGTTTAATGAAAAACTGTTTTTT. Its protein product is CASSPSVGFNEKLFF.

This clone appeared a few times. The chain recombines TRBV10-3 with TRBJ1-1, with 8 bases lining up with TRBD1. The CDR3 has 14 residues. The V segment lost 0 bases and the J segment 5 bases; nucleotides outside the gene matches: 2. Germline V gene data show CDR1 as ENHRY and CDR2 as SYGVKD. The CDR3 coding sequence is TGTGCCATCAGTGAGTCGCAGGGGGCAACTGAAGCTTTCTTT. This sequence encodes CAISESQGATEAFF.

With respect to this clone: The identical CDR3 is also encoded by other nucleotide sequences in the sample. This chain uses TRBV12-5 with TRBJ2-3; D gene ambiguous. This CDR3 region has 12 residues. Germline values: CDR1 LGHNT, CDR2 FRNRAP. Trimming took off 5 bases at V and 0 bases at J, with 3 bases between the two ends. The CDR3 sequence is CASGTSTDTQYF. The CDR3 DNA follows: TGTGCTAGTGGTACTAGCACAGATACGCAGTATTTT.

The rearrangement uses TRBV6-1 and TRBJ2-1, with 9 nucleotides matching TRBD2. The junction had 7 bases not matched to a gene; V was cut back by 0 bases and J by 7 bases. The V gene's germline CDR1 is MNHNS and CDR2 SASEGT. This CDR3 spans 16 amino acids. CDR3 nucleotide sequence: TGTGCCAGCAGTGAAGCACGGACTAGCGACCGTAATGAGCAGTTCTTC. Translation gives CASSEARTSDRNEQFF.

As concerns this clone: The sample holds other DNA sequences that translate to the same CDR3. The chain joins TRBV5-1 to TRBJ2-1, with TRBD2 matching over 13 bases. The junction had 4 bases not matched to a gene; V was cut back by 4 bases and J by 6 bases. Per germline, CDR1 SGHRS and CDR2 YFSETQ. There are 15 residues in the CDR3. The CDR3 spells CASSLTSGRANEQFF. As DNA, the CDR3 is TGCGCCAGCAGCCTAACTAGCGGGAGGGCCAATGAGCAGTTCTTC.

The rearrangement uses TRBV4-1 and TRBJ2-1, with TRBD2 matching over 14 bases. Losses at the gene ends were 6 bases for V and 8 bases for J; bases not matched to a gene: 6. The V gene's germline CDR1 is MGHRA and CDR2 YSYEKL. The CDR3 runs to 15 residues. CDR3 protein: CASRLLGLAGDEQFF. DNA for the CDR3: TGCGCCAGCAGGCTTTTGGGACTAGCGGGGGATGAGCAGTTCTTC.

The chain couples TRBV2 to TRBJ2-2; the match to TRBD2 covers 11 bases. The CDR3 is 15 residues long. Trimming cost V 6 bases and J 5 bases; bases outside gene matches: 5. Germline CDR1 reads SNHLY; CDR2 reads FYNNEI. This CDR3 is CASRAGTSGTGELFF. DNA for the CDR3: TGTGCCAGCAGAGCCGGGACTAGCGGAACCGGGGAGCTGTTTTTT.

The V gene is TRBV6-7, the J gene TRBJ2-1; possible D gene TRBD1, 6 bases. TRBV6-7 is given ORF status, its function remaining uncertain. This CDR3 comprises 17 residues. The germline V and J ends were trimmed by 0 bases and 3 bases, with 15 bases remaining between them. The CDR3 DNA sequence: TGTGCCAGCAGTTACTCGAGGGCAGGACAGAGCTACAATGAGCAGTTCTTC. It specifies CASSYSRAGQSYNEQFF.